This TCR beta chain emerged from a study of tissue T cells after allogeneic stem cell transplantation. TCRdb's copy holds only in-frame clones and misses some; the assay was immunoSEQ multiplex PCR. The table has some 1,500 clones, roughly 50% seen once. As to this clone: The gene names given are mouse names. The read is 1 residue too short to cover the CDR3 end, so that end is filled in from the germline J gene.

Germline V gene data show CDR1 as MNHDT and CDR2 as YYDKIL. Unmatched junction bases numbered 8, after V lost 3 bases and J lost 4 bases. This CDR3 spans 16 amino acids. Time point described: mouse harvest day 14 after allogeneic transplant. Each mouse received 10^7 T-cell-depleted marrow cells plus 10^6 splenic CD5+ T cells by tail vein. The V call is TRBV17, the J call TRBJ2-3, with 9 bases that match TRBD1. The receptor was isolated from a female BALB/c mouse given C57BL/6 T cells with graft-versus-host disease after an allogeneic hematopoietic cell transplant. The source material was liver tissue. CDR3 DNA (partial): TGTGCTAGCAGTAGTGCTCCGGGACAGGGTCCAGAAACGCTGTAT. This codes for CASSSAPGQGPETLY. The full CDR3 reads CASSSAPGQGPETLYF.